A single sample gave rise to the 3 T cell receptor beta chains below, sequenced in a study of T cell clones after liver transplantation. Sequencing was performed with immunoSEQ multiplex PCR; in TCRdb, only in-frame clones are kept and a portion is missing. Among about 120,000 clones, 75% to 95% were seen once, and the ten largest hold around 0.83%. The specimen comprised CD4+ T cells from blood, sampled 12 months after liver transplant. The receptor source for this set is a human patient who received a liver transplant. The graft donor may account for some of the T cells.

The V and J genes are TRBV19 and TRBJ1-5; 8 bases line up with TRBD1. Germline assignment: CDR1 LNHDA and CDR2 SQIVND (reference sequence). Unmatched junction bases numbered 12, after V lost 5 bases and J lost 6 bases. The CDR3 runs 16 residues. For the CDR3, the DNA is TGTGCCAGTAGTGTAACCGGACAGGGTTTTCCTCAGCCCCAGCATTTT. This gives the protein CASSVTGQGFPQPQHF.

There are a few counts of this clone. The chain uses TRBV19 and TRBJ1-4, with 9 bases identical to TRBD1. V lost 5 bases, J lost 7 bases, and 8 bases stayed unmatched. CDR1 LNHDA and CDR2 SQIVND come from the germline V gene (reference sequence). The CDR3 is 15 amino acids. CDR3 sequence (DNA): TGTGCCAGTAGTTCGATCGGACAGGGGTCTGAAAAACTGTTTTTT. Its translation: CASSSIGQGSEKLFF. Full variable domain (outside the CDR3, taken from reference TRBV19 and TRBJ1-4): DGGITQSPKYLFRKEGQNVTLSCEQNLNHDAMYWYRQDPGQGLRLIYYSQIVNDFQKGDIAEGYSVSREKKESFPLTVTSAQKNPTAFYLCASSSIGQGSEKLFFGSGTQLSVL.

The V gene is TRBV29-1, the J gene TRBJ1-1; 11 nucleotides align to TRBD1. The CDR3 runs to 12 residues. Germline V lookup: CDR1 SQVTM, CDR2 ANQGSEA. Trimming cost V 3 bases and J 11 bases; bases outside gene matches: 5. The CDR3: CSVDGQGAWAFF. Here the CDR3 DNA reads TGCAGCGTTGACGGACAGGGGGCATGGGCTTTCTTT.